The T cell receptor (beta chain) described here comes from a study of blood T cell repertoires in COVID-19. Study at large: From T cells, B-cell-depleted T cells, or PBMCs came the material, which was cDNA or gDNA.

Sequenced by immunoSEQ multiplex PCR; TCRdb stores in-frame clones only, minus some. The table records fewer than 150,000 clones, approximately 85% of them present only once. This clonotype was sampled from a human donor in a cohort sampled during active COVID-19. Input material: peripheral blood.

The chain's CDR3 is CARGRDAYQPQHF. The CDR3, as DNA: TGTGCCAGGGGGAGGGACGCCTATCAGCCCCAGCATTTT. The chain has TRBV9 and TRBJ1-5; D perhaps matches TRBD1 (5 bases). CDR3 length: 13 residues. Deletions cut 8 bases from V and 5 bases from J, with 14 bases between. The V gene's germline CDR1 is SGDLS and CDR2 YYNGEE.